This T cell receptor (beta chain) was sequenced for a study of blood T cell repertoires in COVID-19. Germline CDR1 and CDR2: SGHRS and YFSETQ. The CDR3 has 15 amino acids. Trimming took 2 bases from V and 1 from J, leaving 12 bases between them. Original processing methods: The assay estimated nucleated cells by amplifying reference gene primers. Clones were read by immunoSEQ multiplex PCR, and TCRdb kept only the in-frame ones, dropping some. V and J calls and clone size are copied from that table; D and trimming were computed from the DNA. The top ten clones hold around 0.87% of a sample with about 260,000 clones, 85% to 90% of them seen once. Exposed participants encountered a COVID-19 case during the 2 weeks preceding study entry.

The sample taken for sequencing was PBMCs or T cells enriched from blood (not recorded which). The J gene is TRBJ1-1, the V gene TRBV5-1, with D perhaps TRBD1 (6 bases). This receptor was taken from a man between 50 and 59 years old who had been exposed to COVID-19. CDR3 bases: TGCGCCAGCAGCTTTGGTGGGGGCTCGAACACTGAAGCTTTCTTT. Translation: CASSFGGGSNTEAFF.